Below, 17 T cell receptor beta chains from the same sample are listed, as sequenced in a study of OX40 agonist ivuxolimab in advanced cancers. Only in-frame clones appear in the TCRdb table, and some are missing; sequencing was by immunoSEQ multiplex PCR. The data contain around 56,000 clones, approximately 86% of them singletons. The source material was CD4+ or CD8+ T cells sorted from blood, sampled in a trial of the OX40 agonist ivuxolimab. These TCRs come from an adult with an advanced solid tumor such as melanoma, head and neck, liver or kidney cancer.

J is TRBJ1-5 and V is TRBV5-6, with TRBD1 identical over 7 bases. The CDR3 is 17 residues long. Germline CDR1 and CDR2: SGHDT and YYEEEE. V trimming: 4 bases; J trimming: 4 bases; junction bases outside the gene matches: 14. The CDR3 DNA follows: TGTGCCAGCAGCACCAAGCGAACGGACAGGAAAAATCAGCCCCAGCATTTT. It specifies CASSTKRTDRKNQPQHF.

The chain has TRBV5-5 and TRBJ1-2; tentative D call: TRBD1 (6 bases). Trimming left V 3 bases short and J 4 bases short, with 16 bases between. The CDR3 is made up of 15 amino acids. Germline CDR1 reads SGHKS; CDR2 reads YYEKEE (reference sequence). The CDR3 region is CASSWDLGGFYGYTF. In DNA form, the CDR3 reads TGTGCCAGCAGCTGGGATCTGGGGGGCTTCTATGGCTACACCTTC.

The rearrangement links TRBV18 to TRBJ2-5; unclear D gene. Germline CDR1 is KGHSH and CDR2 is LQKENI. The V end lost 6 bases, the J end lost 2 bases, and 13 bases lay between the germline ends. There are 14 residues in the CDR3. The CDR3 is CASSLQSRQETQYF. The CDR3 DNA follows: TGTGCCAGCTCCCTCCAGAGTAGACAAGAGACCCAGTACTTC.

In its sample, this clone was seen a few times. The chain recombines TRBV7-2 with TRBJ2-3; the D is unclear. V shed 2 bases and J shed 0 bases, with 9 bases lying between them. Germline CDR1 is SGHTA and CDR2 is FQGNSA. This CDR3 spans 15 amino acids. This CDR3 reads CASSLLSRSTDTQYF. CDR3 bases: TGTGCCAGCAGCTTATTGTCCAGGAGCACAGATACGCAGTATTTT. Looking up the rest from reference TRBV7-2 and TRBJ2-3 gives the full variable domain: GAGVSQSPSNKVTEKGKDVELRCDPISGHTALYWYRQSLGQGLEFLIYFQGNSAPDKSGLPSDRFSAERTGGSVSTLTIQRTQQEDSAVYLCASSLLSRSTDTQYFGPGTRLTVL.

The V call is TRBV6-5, the J call TRBJ1-2; 8 positions agree with TRBD1. This CDR3 comprises 15 residues. With 2 bases clipped from V and 2 bases from J, the junction kept 4 bases outside the gene matches. Germline CDR1 reads MNHEY; CDR2 reads SVGAGI. DNA for the CDR3: TGTGCCAGCAGTTACCATGACAGGGGCAACTATGGCTACACCTTC. It yields the protein CASSYHDRGNYGYTF.

The chain joins TRBV4-3 to TRBJ2-7; unclear D gene. V was cut by 4 bases and J by 4 bases, with 8 bases left in between. The CDR3 is made up of 12 amino acids. CDR1 is LGHNA and CDR2 is YSLEER in the germline V gene. CDR3 DNA sequence: TGCGCCAGCAGCCTTTCTCGTTACGAGCAGTACTTC. Encoded protein: CASSLSRYEQYF.

The chain has TRBV5-5 and TRBJ2-5; TRBD2 is a possible D gene (7 bases). This CDR3 has 17 amino acids. The ends were cut back, 6 bases at V and 6 bases at J, with 27 bases in the middle. Germline V gene data show CDR1 as SGHKS and CDR2 as YYEKEE (reference sequence). Here the CDR3 reads CASTPQGRGAWLKTQYF. The CDR3 region has the DNA TGTGCCAGCACCCCCCAGGGGAGGGGGGCTTGGTTGAAGACCCAGTACTTC.

In this sample, this clone turned up once. J is TRBJ1-2 and V is TRBV6-1, with 7 bases matching TRBD1. The CDR3 extends over 14 amino acids. Germline V gene lookup returns CDR1 MNHNS and CDR2 SASEGT. V dropped 6 bases and J dropped 4; count of bases not matched to a gene: 8. DNA of the CDR3: TGTGCCAGCAGACCTAGACAGGGCGGCTATGGCTACACCTTC. This encodes CASRPRQGGYGYTF.

This clone has more than one count but fewer than ten. The genes are TRBV5-1 and TRBJ1-1; a possible D gene is TRBD1 (6 bases). The CDR3 contains 18 residues. Germline loops: CDR1 SGHRS, CDR2 YFSETQ. V was cut by 0 bases and J by 2 bases, with 20 bases left in between. This CDR3 reads CASSLVQGKGLSNTEAFF. CDR3 nucleotides: TGCGCCAGCAGCTTGGTCCAGGGGAAGGGGCTAAGTAACACTGAAGCTTTCTTT.

V and J are TRBV29-1 and TRBJ2-1, with D tentatively TRBD1 (6 bases). Germline-derived CDR1 and CDR2 are SQVTM and ANQGSEA. The CDR3 runs 14 residues. Trimming shortened V by 7 bases and J by 3 bases, and 16 bases separated the two germline ends. CDR3 sequence reads: CSESRGASYNEQFF. Here the CDR3 DNA reads TGCAGCGAGTCCAGGGGAGCAAGCTACAATGAGCAGTTCTTC.

The chain employs TRBV27 and TRBJ2-4, with D perhaps being TRBD1 or TRBD2 (5 bases each). V lost 3 bases and J lost 12, with 15 bases in between. The CDR3 runs to 13 residues. The V gene's germline CDR1 is MNHEY and CDR2 SMNVEV (reference sequence). The CDR3 loop is CASSLGPGLAQYF. In DNA, the CDR3 is TGTGCCAGCAGTTTGGGGCCAGGTCTAGCTCAGTACTTC.

Remarks on this clone: This specimen includes other DNA sequences encoding the same CDR3. J is TRBJ1-2 and V is TRBV6-5; no reliable D call. Deletions cut 6 bases from V and 8 bases from J, with 22 bases between. In germline, CDR1 is MNHEY, CDR2 SVGAGI. The CDR3 is 15 residues long. CDR3 sequence (DNA): TGTGCCAGCAGCCCCCAGAACGGACCGAGGTCAGGCTACACCTTC. Amino acid sequence: CASSPQNGPRSGYTF.

J is TRBJ2-5 and V is TRBV5-3; 7 bases agree with TRBD1. TRBV5-3 is identified as an open reading frame with a role that is uncertain. The CDR3 is 14 residues long. The ends lost 8 bases at V and 2 bases at J; junction bases unmatched: 9. The CDR3 loop reads CASSKWDRQETQYF. CDR3 in DNA: TGTGCCAGCAGCAAGTGGGACAGACAAGAGACCCAGTACTTC.

The chain combines TRBV7-7 with TRBJ1-1, with TRBD1 as a possible D gene (5 bases). The CDR3 totals 13 residues. With 5 bases removed from V and 5 bases from J, the gap between germline ends came to 12 bases. Germline assignment: CDR1 SSHAT and CDR2 FNYEAQ (reference sequence). The DNA for the CDR3 is TGTGCCAGCAGCCCCCAGGGTTCAACTGAAGCTTTCTTT. Its protein is CASSPQGSTEAFF.

This clone was seen a single time. The rearrangement links TRBV30 to TRBJ1-1, with 10 bases matching TRBD1. Germline V gene lookup returns CDR1 GTSNPN and CDR2 SVGIG (reference sequence). V trimming: 4 bases; J trimming: 4 bases; junction bases outside the gene matches: 3. The CDR3 totals 13 residues. The CDR3 sequence: CAWTRTGGTEAFF. The CDR3 DNA reads as TGTGCCTGGACCCGGACAGGGGGCACTGAAGCTTTCTTT.

The gene calls are TRBV4-1 and TRBJ1-2, with D possibly matching TRBD1 (6 bases). CDR3 length equals 16 residues. Trimming removed 1 base at V and 4 bases at J, with 16 bases between. Germline V gene lookup returns CDR1 MGHRA and CDR2 YSYEKL. CDR3 sequence (DNA): TGCGCCAGCAGCCAAGGCCCACAGGGAACCCCCTATGGCTACACCTTC. It codes for CASSQGPQGTPYGYTF.

The genes are TRBV7-9 and TRBJ2-1; 11 nucleotides line up with TRBD1. Germline lookup yields CDR1 SEHNR and CDR2 FQNEAQ (reference sequence). This CDR3 is built from 14 residues. V lost 5 bases to trimming and J lost 9 bases; unmatched junction nucleotides: 6. CDR3 nucleotide sequence: TGTGCCAGCAGCCTGGGGACAGGGGGTATTGAGCAGTTCTTC. Its translation: CASSLGTGGIEQFF.